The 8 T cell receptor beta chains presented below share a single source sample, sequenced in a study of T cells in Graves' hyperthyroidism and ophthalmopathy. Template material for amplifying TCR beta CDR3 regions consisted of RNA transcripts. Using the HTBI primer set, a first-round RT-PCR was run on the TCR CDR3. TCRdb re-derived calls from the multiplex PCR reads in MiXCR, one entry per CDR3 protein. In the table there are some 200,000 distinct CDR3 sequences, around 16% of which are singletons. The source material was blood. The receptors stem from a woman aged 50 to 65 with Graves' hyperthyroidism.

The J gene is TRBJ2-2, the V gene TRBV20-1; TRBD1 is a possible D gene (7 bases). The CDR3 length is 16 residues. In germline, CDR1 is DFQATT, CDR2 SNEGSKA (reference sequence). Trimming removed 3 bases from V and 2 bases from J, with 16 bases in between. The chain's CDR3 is CSARGPRGANTGELFF. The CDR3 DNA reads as TGCAGTGCTAGGGGGCCCAGGGGGGCCAACACCGGGGAGCTGTTTTTT.

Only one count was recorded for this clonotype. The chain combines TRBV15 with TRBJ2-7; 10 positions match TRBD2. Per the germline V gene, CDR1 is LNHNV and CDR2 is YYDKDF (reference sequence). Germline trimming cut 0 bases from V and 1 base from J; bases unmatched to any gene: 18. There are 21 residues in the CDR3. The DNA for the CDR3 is TGTGCCACCAGCAGAGACCAGCTGGATCTACTACTAGCGGGGTTATCCTACGAGCAGTACTTC. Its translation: CATSRDQLDLLLAGLSYEQYF.

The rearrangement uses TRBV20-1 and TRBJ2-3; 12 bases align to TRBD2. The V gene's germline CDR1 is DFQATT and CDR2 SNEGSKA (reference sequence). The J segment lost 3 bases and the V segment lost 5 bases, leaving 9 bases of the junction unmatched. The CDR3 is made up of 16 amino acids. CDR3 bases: TGCAGTGCTGTCCCAACTAGCGGGAGGAGGACAGATACGCAGTATTTT. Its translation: CSAVPTSGRRTDTQYF.

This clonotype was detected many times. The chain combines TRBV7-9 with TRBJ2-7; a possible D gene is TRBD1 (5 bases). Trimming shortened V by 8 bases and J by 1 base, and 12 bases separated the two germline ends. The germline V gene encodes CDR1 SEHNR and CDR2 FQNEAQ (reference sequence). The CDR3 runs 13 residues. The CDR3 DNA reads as TGTGCCAGCCTGACAGAACTATCCTACGAGCAGTACTTC. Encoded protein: CASLTELSYEQYF. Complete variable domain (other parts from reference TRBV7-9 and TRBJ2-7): DTGVSQNPRHKITKRGQNVTFRCDPISEHNRLYWYRQTLGQGPEFLTYFQNEAQLEKSRLLSDRFSAERPKGSFSTLEIQRTEQGDSAMYLCASLTELSYEQYFGPGTRLTVT.

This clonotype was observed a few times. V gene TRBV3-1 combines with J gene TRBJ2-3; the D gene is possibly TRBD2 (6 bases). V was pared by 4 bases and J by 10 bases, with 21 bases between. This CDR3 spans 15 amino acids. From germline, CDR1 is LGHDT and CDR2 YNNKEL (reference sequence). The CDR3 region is CASSLPGGSYGAQYF. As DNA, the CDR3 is TGTGCCAGCAGCCTCCCCGGAGGGTCCTATGGTGCGCAGTATTTT.

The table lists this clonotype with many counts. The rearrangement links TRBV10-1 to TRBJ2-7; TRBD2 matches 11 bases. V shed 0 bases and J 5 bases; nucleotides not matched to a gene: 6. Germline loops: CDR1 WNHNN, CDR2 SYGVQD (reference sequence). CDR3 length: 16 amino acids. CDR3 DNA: TGCGCCAGCAGTGAGTCGTCTAGCGGGAGGATGCACGAGCAGTACTTC. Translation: CASSESSSGRMHEQYF.

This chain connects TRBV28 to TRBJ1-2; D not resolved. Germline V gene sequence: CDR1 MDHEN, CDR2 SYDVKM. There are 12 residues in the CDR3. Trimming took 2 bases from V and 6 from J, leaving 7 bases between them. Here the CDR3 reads CASSLAGNGYTF. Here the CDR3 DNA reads TGTGCCAGCAGTTTAGCGGGGAATGGCTACACCTTC.

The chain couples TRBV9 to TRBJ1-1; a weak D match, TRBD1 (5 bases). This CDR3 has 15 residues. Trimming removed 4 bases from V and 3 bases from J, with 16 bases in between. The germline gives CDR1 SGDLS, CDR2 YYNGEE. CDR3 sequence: CASSSTGGSDTEAFF. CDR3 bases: TGTGCCAGCAGCTCCACCGGGGGGAGTGACACTGAAGCTTTCTTT. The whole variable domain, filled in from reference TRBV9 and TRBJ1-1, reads DSGVTQTPKHLITATGQRVTLRCSPRSGDLSVYWYQQSLDQGLQFLIQYYNGEERAKGNILERFSAQQFPDLHSELNLSSLELGDSALYFCASSSTGGSDTEAFFGQGTRLTVV.